These T cell receptor beta chains were read from a single sample in a study of control samples from healthy donors and cancer patients. The protocol was immunoSEQ multiplex PCR, while the TCRdb copy is restricted to in-frame clones and leaves out a portion. The repertoire holds about 12,000 clones, with around 94% as singletons. The sample comprised PBMCs. All receptors come from a man in his sixties or seventies with head and neck cancer. Each CDR3 is given with its conserved first and last residue. A D gene is named only where the DNA matches it firmly. The size field is filled for only some rows; it gives once, few, many or a size class.

>.|.|TRBJ1-6|TRBV19
TGTGCCAGTAGTATCGGAGGGTGGCGTAATTCACCCCTCCACTTT
CASSIGGWRNSPLHF
>TRBD1|.|TRBJ1-5|TRBV4-2
TGTGCCAGCAGCCTAAGCAGGACAGGGGGGCAGCCCCAGCATTTT
CASSLSRTGGQPQHF
>.|.|TRBJ2-3|TRBV5-4
TGTGCCAGCAGTCAAGGGGGTGGGTTCACAGATACGCAGTATTTT
CASSQGGGFTDTQYF
>.|.|TRBJ1-5|TRBV6-5
TGTGCCAGCAGCCCGGGGGGCAATGGGAATCAGCCCCAGCATTTT
CASSPGGNGNQPQHF
>.|.|TRBJ1-4|TRBV15
TGTGCCACCAGCAGGGCCCGGGGGGGGCTCGGTAATGAAAAACTGTTTTTT
CATSRARGGLGNEKLFF
>TRBD1|.|TRBJ2-6|TRBV7-2
TGTGCCAGCAGCCCGACAGGGGACGGGGCCAACGTCCTGACTTTC
CASSPTGDGANVLTF
>.|once|TRBJ1-4|TRBV2
TGTGCCAGCAGTAAGGAGGCAGGTCGGGGGGAAAAACTGTTTTTT
CASSKEAGRGEKLFF
>TRBD2|few|TRBJ2-2|TRBV28
TGTGCCAGCAGGACTAGCGGGAGCACCGGGGAGCTGTTTTTT
CASRTSGSTGELFF
>.|.|TRBJ1-1|TRBV11-2
TGTGCCAGCACACCTTCAACAGGCCTCAATGAAGCTTTCTTT
CASTPSTGLNEAFF
>.|few|TRBJ1-6|TRBV20-1
TGCAGTGCTAGGGCGTCGGGACGGCACGTGTTT
CSARASGRHVF
>TRBD2|.|TRBJ2-7|TRBV6-5
TGTGCCAGCACCCGGACTAGCGGGTCCTACGAGCAGTACTTC
CASTRTSGSYEQYF
>TRBD2|.|TRBJ2-3|TRBV5-1
TGCGCCAGCAGCTTAGCGGGGATTAGCACAGATACGCAGTATTTT
CASSLAGISTDTQYF
>.|.|TRBJ2-5|TRBV10-3
TGTGCCATCAGTGAAGGAGGAGGGTTAGAGACCCAGTACTTC
CAISEGGGLETQYF